This TCR beta chain was observed in a study of T-cell memory formation after mild COVID-19. Overall study findings and caveats: Researchers found some responding clones in pre-infection memory, a sign that cross-reactive memory joined. Mostly located in CM and EM were contracting CD4+ clones, with contracting CD8+ clones located in EMRA. Clones that contracted from day 15 to 85 were balanced CD4/CD8, while later expanders leaned CD4+.

cDNA libraries for TCR alpha and TCR beta, carrying sample barcodes and UMIs, came from 5'RACE with constant-segment primers. TCRdb called the 5' RACE reads again in MiXCR, with one record for every CDR3 protein. In the table there are around 310,000 distinct CDR3 sequences, approximately 15% of which are singletons. Concerning this clonotype: Its antigen is still unknown.

This receptor was identified in a man between 18 and 35 years old who had mild COVID-19 (a few samples of this study predate the infection). Cell type and time point are not known. Sequences were obtained from PBMCs or a T cell subset sorted from them (not recorded which).

The CDR3 sequence is CASSPPPGQVEAFF. The CDR3 nucleotides read TGTGCCAGCAGCCCCCCGCCCGGACAAGTTGAAGCTTTCTTT. The V gene is TRBV4-2, the J gene TRBJ1-1; weak D call: TRBD1 (5 bases). Per the germline V gene, CDR1 is LGHNA and CDR2 is YNFKEQ. Trimming shortened V by 4 bases and J by 7 bases, and 16 bases separated the two germline ends. The CDR3 has 14 amino acids.